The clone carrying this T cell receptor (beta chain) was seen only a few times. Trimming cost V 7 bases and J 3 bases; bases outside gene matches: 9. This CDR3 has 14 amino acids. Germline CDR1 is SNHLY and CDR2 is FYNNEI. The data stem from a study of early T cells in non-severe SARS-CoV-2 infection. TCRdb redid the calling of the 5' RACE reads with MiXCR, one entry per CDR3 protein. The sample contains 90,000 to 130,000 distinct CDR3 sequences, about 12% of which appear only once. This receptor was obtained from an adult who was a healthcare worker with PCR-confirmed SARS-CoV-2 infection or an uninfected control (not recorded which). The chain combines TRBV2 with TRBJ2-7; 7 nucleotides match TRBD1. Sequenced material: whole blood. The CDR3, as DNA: TGTGCCAGCATGGGGACAGAGGGCCTCTACGAGCAGTACTTC. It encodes CASMGTEGLYEQYF.